This note documents a single TCR beta chain sequence. The data were produced by immunoSEQ multiplex PCR, yet TCRdb's version contains in-frame clones alone and is incomplete. Of 65,000 to 95,000 clones in the sample, 88% were seen once. The data are from a study of blood T cell repertoires in COVID-19. Study-wide context: Italy, Spain and the United States were the sources of the convalescent and acute COVID-19 samples. Nucleic acid was either cDNA or gDNA, and it came from T cells, B-cell-depleted T cells, or PBMCs.

This CDR3 contains 15 residues. Germline V gene data show CDR1 as SGHRS and CDR2 as YFSETQ. V shed 0 bases and J shed 2 bases, with 9 bases lying between them. The chain is built from TRBV5-1 and TRBJ1-3; D perhaps matches TRBD1 (6 bases). The TCR was taken from a man between 70 and 80 years old with active or convalescent COVID-19. Source material: peripheral blood. The CDR3 protein is CASSLEGGPGNTIYF. For the CDR3, the DNA is TGCGCCAGCAGCTTGGAGGGGGGGCCTGGAAACACCATATATTTT.